The rows below give T cell receptor beta chains drawn from one sample of a study of T cell changes during pregnancy in multiple sclerosis. Assay used: immunoSEQ multiplex PCR; TCRdb lists only in-frame clones, some missing. The table records about 76,000 clones, around 90% of them present only once. The specimen was peripheral blood, collected after pregnancy. The receptors stem from a female donor in good health, enrolled as a control in a pregnancy study. Both conserved end residues are part of each CDR3. The order of the fields is V gene, clone size, J gene, D gene, CDR3 DNA, CDR3 protein. A D gene is named only where the DNA matches it firmly. Not every row has a clone size; where given, it reads once, few, many or a size class.

V: TRBV18
size: NA
J: TRBJ2-7
D: NA
DNA: TGTGCCAGCTCACCACCGTCAGGGTACGAGCAGTACTTC
CDR3: CASSPPSGYEQYF

V: TRBV7-8
size: NA
J: TRBJ1-6
D: NA
DNA: TGTGCCAGCAGCCCGTACTCTACAGGAGGGGTTATCAATAATTCACCCCTCCACTTT
CDR3: CASSPYSTGGVINNSPLHF

V: TRBV28
size: NA
J: TRBJ1-2
D: TRBD1
DNA: TGTGCCACTTTATTGGCGGGACAGGGGTTTAGGGGCTACACCTTC
CDR3: CATLLAGQGFRGYTF

V: TRBV5-5
size: NA
J: TRBJ2-5
D: NA
DNA: TGTGCCAGCAGCTTCCCAGGGGAAGAGACCCAGTACTTC
CDR3: CASSFPGEETQYF

V: TRBV28
size: NA
J: TRBJ2-5
D: NA
DNA: TGTGCCAGCAGTCCCCCGCTCGGTTGGACCCAGTACTTC
CDR3: CASSPPLGWTQYF

V: TRBV5-8
size: NA
J: TRBJ2-2
D: TRBD1
DNA: TGTGCCAGCAGCCGTCGACAGGGAGAAGGCGGGGAGCTGTTTTTT
CDR3: CASSRRQGEGGELFF

V: TRBV6-1
size: few
J: TRBJ1-5
D: TRBD1
DNA: TGTGCCAGCAGTGAAGGGACAGGGGGCGTTCAGCCCCAGCATTTT
CDR3: CASSEGTGGVQPQHF

V: TRBV7-9
size: NA
J: TRBJ2-1
D: NA
DNA: TGTGCCAGCAGCTTAGTGTCAGGTGACAATGAGCAGTTCTTC
CDR3: CASSLVSGDNEQFF

V: TRBV6-6
size: NA
J: TRBJ1-6
D: NA
DNA: TGTGCCAGCGTGAGGGTGGAGAGGTCACCCCTCCACTTT
CDR3: CASVRVERSPLHF

V: TRBV5-1
size: NA
J: TRBJ2-3
D: TRBD2
DNA: TGCGCCAGCAGCTTGGATGGCGGGGGGGCTCTCCGTCTCACAGATACGCAGTATTTT
CDR3: CASSLDGGGALRLTDTQYF

V: TRBV2
size: few
J: TRBJ1-5
D: NA
DNA: TGTGCCAGCAGTGAGGAGGGTGTTAGCAATCAGCCCCAGCATTTT
CDR3: CASSEEGVSNQPQHF

V: TRBV19
size: NA
J: TRBJ1-1
D: NA
DNA: TGTGCCAGTAGGAACAGGGAAATGAACACTGAAGCTTTCTTT
CDR3: CASRNREMNTEAFF

V: TRBV29-1
size: NA
J: TRBJ1-2
D: TRBD1
DNA: TGCAGCGCCGATGCGGGACAGTTCGCTGGCACCTTC
CDR3: CSADAGQFAGTF

V: TRBV5-6
size: once
J: TRBJ2-6
D: NA
DNA: TGTGCCAGCAGCTTGACGGGATTAAGGTCTGGGGCCAACGTCCTGACTTTC
CDR3: CASSLTGLRSGANVLTF

V: TRBV5-8
size: NA
J: TRBJ1-5
D: NA
DNA: TGTGCCAGCAGCCAAGACGGGAATCAGCCCCAGCATTTT
CDR3: CASSQDGNQPQHF

V: TRBV7-8
size: NA
J: TRBJ2-2
D: TRBD2
DNA: TGTGCCAGCCGGGGGCCTAGCGGGGGGTACGGGGAGCTGTTTTTT
CDR3: CASRGPSGGYGELFF

V: TRBV6-6
size: NA
J: TRBJ2-3
D: TRBD2
DNA: TGTGCCAGCAGCCGACTAGCGGGGGTAGATACGCAGTATTTT
CDR3: CASSRLAGVDTQYF